One and the same sample provided the 10 T cell receptor beta chains below, sequenced in a study of blood T cell repertoires in COVID-19. Method: immunoSEQ multiplex PCR; TCRdb's copy keeps in-frame clones and lacks some. The table lists about 260,000 clones, 88% of them singletons. Material for sequencing was PBMCs or T cells enriched from blood (not recorded which). Receptor source: a woman aged 40 to 49 who had been exposed to COVID-19.

The chain carries TRBV19 and TRBJ1-5; no reliable D call. Germline V gene data show CDR1 as LNHDA and CDR2 as SQIVND (reference sequence). V was clipped by 4 bases and J by 9 bases, with 16 bases between them. This CDR3 comprises 14 residues. As DNA, the CDR3 is TGTGCCAGTAGTAGCGACTTGATTTTACGGCCCCAGCATTTT. Translating gives CASSSDLILRPQHF. Using reference TRBV19 and TRBJ1-5 for the parts outside the CDR3, the full variable domain is DGGITQSPKYLFRKEGQNVTLSCEQNLNHDAMYWYRQDPGQGLRLIYYSQIVNDFQKGDIAEGYSVSREKKESFPLTVTSAQKNPTAFYLCASSSDLILRPQHFGDGTRLSIL.

V is TRBV7-3 and J is TRBJ1-1, with D hard to call. The CDR3 extends over 13 amino acids. V was trimmed by 1 base and J by 1 base, leaving 4 bases between them. Germline CDR1 and CDR2: SGHTA and FQGTGA. For the CDR3, the DNA is TGTGCCAGCAGCTTAAGAGGGAACACTGAAGCTTTCTTT. This gives the protein CASSLRGNTEAFF. Based on the CDR3 plus reference TRBV7-3 and TRBJ1-1, the full variable domain is GAGVSQTPSNKVTEKGKYVELRCDPISGHTALYWYRQSLGQGPEFLIYFQGTGAADDSGLPNDRFFAVRPEGSVSTLKIQRTERGDSAVYLCASSLRGNTEAFFGQGTRLTVV.

V is TRBV5-1 and J is TRBJ2-3; D perhaps matches TRBD1 (6 bases). The CDR3 totals 14 residues. Trimming cost V 6 bases and J 0 bases, with 11 bases left between them. Germline V CDR1 and CDR2: SGHRS, YFSETQ. CDR3 protein: CASTGQSSTDTQYF. CDR3 sequence (DNA): TGCGCCAGCACCGGACAGTCTAGCACAGATACGCAGTATTTT.

The chain employs TRBV9 and TRBJ1-2; 7 positions agree with TRBD1. The CDR3 runs to 15 residues. CDR1 is SGDLS, CDR2 YYNGEE, per germline. V shed 0 bases, J shed 4 bases, and the junction held 6 bases outside the gene matches. CDR3 loop: CASSVDRGRVYGYTF. CDR3 in DNA: TGTGCCAGCAGCGTAGATAGGGGGCGAGTCTATGGCTACACCTTC.

The chain joins TRBV6-1 to TRBJ1-4; the D gene is possibly TRBD1 (5 bases). In germline, CDR1 is MNHNS, CDR2 SASEGT. Trimming pared 2 bases from V and 6 bases from J, leaving 7 bases between. This CDR3 is 13 amino acids long. CDR3 amino acids: CASSEQGYEKLFF. The CDR3 nucleotides are TGTGCCAGCAGTGAACAGGGTTATGAAAAACTGTTTTTT.

The CDR3 nucleotides are TGTGCCAGCAGCTGGGGACAGCCATTCTCTGGAAACACCATATATTTT. Translated: CASSWGQPFSGNTIYF. The rearrangement joins TRBV5-8 to TRBJ1-3; 7 positions agree with TRBD1. The CDR3 consists of 16 residues. The germline V gene has CDR1 SGHTS and CDR2 YDEGEE. Trimming took 3 bases from V and 0 from J; bases not matched to a gene: 6.

The chain uses TRBV19 and TRBJ2-2; 8 bases fit TRBD1. The CDR3 runs to 17 residues. Germline V CDR1 and CDR2: LNHDA, SQIVND (reference sequence). Trimming at V came to 7 bases and at J to 1 base, leaving 11 bases not matched to a gene. The CDR3 loop reads CASTPTLGQGNTGELFF. The CDR3 region has the DNA TGTGCCAGTACCCCCACCCTCGGACAGGGGAACACCGGGGAGCTGTTTTTT.

The chain carries TRBV10-3 and TRBJ1-2; D uncertain. Germline loops: CDR1 ENHRY, CDR2 SYGVKD. Trimming took 11 bases from V and 6 from J, leaving 19 bases between them. The CDR3 has 13 residues. CDR3 nucleotide sequence: TGTGCCTCAACCGAGTCCGGGGAGAATGGCTACACCTTC. Encoded protein: CASTESGENGYTF.

The chain links TRBV6-5 to TRBJ2-1; 9 bases match TRBD2. The CDR3 length is 13 residues. Losses at the gene ends were 10 bases for V and 8 bases for J; bases not matched to a gene: 9. The germline V gene encodes CDR1 MNHEY and CDR2 SVGAGI. The CDR3 is CANERGAWDEQFF. The CDR3 region has the DNA TGTGCCAACGAGCGGGGGGCTTGGGATGAGCAGTTCTTC.

Worth noting for this clone: Its ends do not fully match the called genes, so a read error is possible. The chain uses TRBV7-7 and TRBJ2-2; 11 nucleotides match TRBD2. From germline, CDR1 is SSHAT and CDR2 FNYEAQ (reference sequence). The CDR3 contains 17 residues. The CDR3 coding sequence is TGTGCTAGCAGCCCTTATAGCGGGAGGGGTCGAACCGGGGAGCTGTTTTTT. Translating it yields CASSPYSGRGRTGELFF.